These 22 T cell receptor beta chains originate from one sample sequenced in a study of response to subunit inactivated influenza vaccine. One entry per CDR3 protein, called by TCRdb with MiXCR from the RT-PCR reads. The sample includes some 800,000 distinct CDR3 sequences, 21% of them seen just once. Sequencing used PBMCs from blood, obtained more than 4 days after vaccination. The receptors originated from a man aged 50 or older who received an inactivated influenza vaccine.

The chain carries TRBV12-3 or TRBV12-4 and TRBJ2-7; 8 bases line up with TRBD2. With 8 bases clipped from V and 5 bases from J, the junction kept 11 bases outside the gene matches. The CDR3 spans 14 residues. CDR3 sequence (DNA): TGTGCCAGCCGGAAAGCGGGAGTCCGCCACGAGCAGTACTTC. It specifies CASRKAGVRHEQYF.

The table lists this clonotype with a few counts. V is TRBV5-1 and J is TRBJ2-1; D remains ambiguous. Trimming cost V 0 bases and J 6 bases, with 13 bases left between them. The CDR3 loop spans 15 amino acids. Germline V CDR1 and CDR2: SGHRS, YFSETQ. The chain's CDR3 is CASSLAVSGANEQFF. The CDR3, as DNA: TGCGCCAGCAGCTTGGCGGTGTCGGGCGCCAATGAGCAGTTCTTC.

The chain joins TRBV9 to TRBJ2-1; D may be TRBD1 (5 bases). Trimming shortened V by 3 bases and J by 7 bases, and 17 bases separated the two germline ends. The CDR3 extends over 15 amino acids. CDR1 and CDR2 (germline): SGDLS, YYNGEE. DNA of the CDR3: TGTGCCAGCAGCGCCACGATCGACAGAGATAATGAGCAGTTCTTC. Encoded protein: CASSATIDRDNEQFF.

This chain uses TRBV7-8 with TRBJ2-3; 7 positions match TRBD2. The trim removed 1 base at V and 2 bases at J, leaving 15 bases unmatched. CDR1 SGHVS and CDR2 FQNEAQ come from the germline V gene. CDR3 size: 19 residues. CDR3 sequence (DNA): TGTGCCAGCAGCTTAGTTTCGGGCCGGGGGGTAGCGGTCACAGATACGCAGTATTTT. Protein sequence: CASSLVSGRGVAVTDTQYF. Combining the CDR3 with reference TRBV7-8 and TRBJ2-3 gives the whole variable domain GAGVSQSPRYKVAKRGQDVALRCDPISGHVSLFWYQQALGQGPEFLTYFQNEAQLDKSGLPSDRFFAERPEGSVSTLKIQRTQQEDSAVYLCASSLVSGRGVAVTDTQYFGPGTRLTVL.

Only a few counts were recorded for this clonotype. J is TRBJ1-5 and V is TRBV6-1; 7 bases agree with TRBD1. CDR3 size: 16 residues. CDR1 is MNHNS, CDR2 SASEGT, per germline. The V gene end was trimmed by 6 bases and the J gene end by 2 bases; junction bases not matched to a gene: 10. The CDR3 DNA sequence: TGTGCCAGCAGAAAGAAAGGGGGCTTAGGCAATCAGCCCCAGCATTTT. It specifies CASRKKGGLGNQPQHF.

Only a few counts were recorded for this clonotype. The genes are TRBV20-1 and TRBJ1-6, with D hard to call. V was cut by 3 bases and J by 9 bases, with 12 bases left in between. The CDR3 spans 13 residues. CDR1 and CDR2 (germline): DFQATT, SNEGSKA (reference sequence). Here the CDR3 reads CSARNLRSSPLHF. In DNA form, the CDR3 reads TGCAGTGCTAGGAATCTTAGGAGTTCACCCCTCCACTTT.

The chain links TRBV20-1 to TRBJ2-3; no clear D. This CDR3 is built from 14 residues. The V end lost 6 bases, the J end lost 4 bases, and 17 bases lay between the germline ends. Germline V gene data show CDR1 as DFQATT and CDR2 as SNEGSKA (reference sequence). CDR3 sequence: CSAEDGKVADTQYF. CDR3 DNA: TGCAGTGCCGAGGACGGAAAAGTGGCAGATACGCAGTATTTT.

This clonotype was seen a few times. This chain joins TRBV12-3 or TRBV12-4 and TRBJ1-1; TRBD1 is a possible D gene (6 bases). V dropped 7 bases and J dropped 5 bases, with 26 bases sitting between them. The CDR3 extends over 17 amino acids. CDR3 loop: CASTSLAPTGLWTEAFF. As DNA, the CDR3 is TGTGCCAGCACCTCCCTCGCCCCGACAGGATTGTGGACTGAAGCTTTCTTT.

This chain links TRBV20-1 with TRBJ2-3, with D tentatively TRBD1 or TRBD2 (5 bases each). CDR3 length: 15 residues. Germline V lookup: CDR1 DFQATT, CDR2 SNEGSKA (reference sequence). The ends were cut back, 4 bases at V and 2 bases at J, with 16 bases in the middle. The CDR3 DNA sequence: TGCAGTGCTAACGGGGCTCTCTCTGACACAGATACGCAGTATTTT. This encodes CSANGALSDTDTQYF.

This clonotype appeared many times. The J gene is TRBJ1-5, the V gene TRBV24-1; D is unclear. Germline V lookup: CDR1 KGHDR, CDR2 SFDVKD. V gave up 4 bases and J gave up 1 base, with 13 bases separating them. This CDR3 spans 16 amino acids. The CDR3 sequence: CATSDTRLPSNQPQHF. DNA for the CDR3: TGTGCCACCAGTGACACAAGGCTGCCAAGCAATCAGCCCCAGCATTTT.

This chain connects TRBV10-3 to TRBJ2-7; a weak D match, TRBD1 (6 bases). Germline CDR1 is ENHRY and CDR2 is SYGVKD. The CDR3 is 14 amino acids. Between the trimmed V and J ends, which lost 3 bases and 3 bases, there was a span of 12 bases. The CDR3 DNA reads TGTGCCATCAGTGATTCCCAGGGGATCTACGAGCAGTACTTC. Protein: CAISDSQGIYEQYF.

The gene calls are TRBV6-5 and TRBJ2-3, with no clear D. The CDR3 consists of 14 residues. Germline CDR1 and CDR2: MNHEY and SVGAGI. The V end was cut by 2 bases, the J end by 2 bases, with 8 bases between. The CDR3, as DNA: TGTGCCAGCAGTTACGGGCGGCTCACAGATACGCAGTATTTT. Amino acids: CASSYGRLTDTQYF.

This sequence joins TRBV12-3 or TRBV12-4 and TRBJ1-1, with D possibly TRBD1 on 5 matching bases. The CDR3 runs to 13 residues. V lost 3 bases and J 8 bases, leaving 13 bases between the germline ends. Written as DNA, the CDR3 is TGTGCCAGCAGTTTCCAGGGATTAGGGGAAGCTTTCTTT. It translates to CASSFQGLGEAFF.

This clonotype showed up just a few times. The chain links TRBV28 to TRBJ2-7, with 9 nucleotides matching TRBD1. Germline V gene lookup returns CDR1 MDHEN and CDR2 SYDVKM. The CDR3 has 14 amino acids. After removal of 6 bases from V and 5 bases from J, the junction contained 8 bases not matched to a gene. DNA for the CDR3: TGTGCCAGCAGCCGTCGGGGACAGGGAGACGAGCAGTACTTC. As protein: CASSRRGQGDEQYF.

This clonotype was counted a single time. This chain connects TRBV28 to TRBJ2-1, with 7 bases lining up with TRBD1. This CDR3 contains 15 residues. From germline, CDR1 is MDHEN and CDR2 SYDVKM. V lost 2 bases and J lost 4; bases outside the gene matches: 5. CDR3 in amino acids: CASSLARGIYNEQFF. CDR3 nucleotide sequence: TGTGCCAGCAGTTTAGCCAGGGGGATTTACAATGAGCAGTTCTTC.

This clonotype appeared a single time. One base away lies a much larger clone, so this may be a sequencing read error. The chain couples TRBV7-3 to TRBJ1-6; D is unclear. The CDR3 sequence is 13 residues long. Germline lookup yields CDR1 SGHTA and CDR2 FQGTGA. The CDR3 here is CASSLTKESPLNF. In DNA, the CDR3 is TGTGCCAGCAGCTTAACGAAGGAATCACCCCTCAACTTT.

V usage is TRBV29-1 and J usage is TRBJ2-7; D possibly uses TRBD1 or TRBD2 (5 bases each). The V gene lost 5 bases and the J gene lost 0 bases, with 14 bases spanning the gap. CDR3 length: 14 amino acids. Germline CDR1 is SQVTM and CDR2 is ANQGSEA. CDR3 nucleotide sequence: TGCAGCGTTAGAGGGGCAGGCCTCTCCTACGAGCAGTACTTC. Translation: CSVRGAGLSYEQYF.

V is TRBV29-1 and J is TRBJ2-3; tentative D call: TRBD2 (6 bases). This CDR3 has 13 amino acids. From germline, CDR1 is SQVTM and CDR2 ANQGSEA. V was shortened by 4 bases and J by 5 bases, with 13 bases between the two germline ends. CDR3 loop: CSVGPSAGDTQYF. CDR3 nucleotide sequence: TGCAGCGTTGGTCCTAGCGCGGGAGATACGCAGTATTTT.

This clonotype occurred a few times. The chain employs TRBV28 and TRBJ2-3; D might be TRBD1 (6 bases). Trimming removed 7 bases from V and 0 bases from J, with 14 bases in between. This CDR3 region has 15 residues. Per the germline V gene, CDR1 is MDHEN and CDR2 is SYDVKM. The CDR3, as DNA: TGTGCCAGCACCACGGGACACCAGAGCACAGATACGCAGTATTTT. Amino acid sequence: CASTTGHQSTDTQYF.

This chain links TRBV28 with TRBJ2-7; the match to TRBD1 covers 7 bases. The V gene end was trimmed by 5 bases and the J gene end by 2 bases; junction bases not matched to a gene: 9. CDR1 is MDHEN, CDR2 SYDVKM, per germline. The CDR3 spans 15 residues. The CDR3 loop is CASSNNRGPTYEQYF. The CDR3 nucleotides read TGTGCCAGCAGTAATAACAGGGGACCTACCTACGAGCAGTACTTC.

This clonotype was observed a handful of times. The chain links TRBV19 to TRBJ2-3; TRBD1 matches at 10 bases. This CDR3 region has 17 residues. The junction had 12 bases not matched to a gene; V was cut back by 7 bases and J by 2 bases. Germline assignment: CDR1 LNHDA and CDR2 SQIVND (reference sequence). CDR3: CASIPTRDRGTTDTQYF. In nucleotides, the CDR3 is TGTGCCAGTATCCCAACCCGGGACAGGGGTACCACAGATACGCAGTATTTT.

This chain links TRBV3-1 with TRBJ2-3, with 7 bases matching TRBD2. The V gene's germline CDR1 is LGHDT and CDR2 YNNKEL (reference sequence). The CDR3 is 16 amino acids. J lost 6 bases, V lost 2 bases, and 11 bases had no gene match. CDR3 in DNA: TGTGCCAGCAGCCAAAGAGGCGGGAGTGGTCCGGATACGCAGTATTTT. It specifies CASSQRGGSGPDTQYF.